The clone carrying this TCR beta chain has only a few counts. What it binds is not known. Generation of TCR beta libraries employed quantitative 5'-RACE incorporating molecular barcodes. Via MiXCR, TCRdb re-called the 5' RACE reads, giving one row per CDR3 protein. The data contain fewer than 500,000 distinct CDR3 sequences, more than 25% of them singletons. The data derive from a study of CD8 T cells in ankylosing spondylitis. Trimming removed 3 bases at V and 6 bases at J, with 12 bases between. This CDR3 region has 14 residues. The germline V gene has CDR1 MDHEN and CDR2 SYDVKM. Whole-study findings and limits: Seemingly characteristic of ankylosing spondylitis blood was a TCR beta motif consisting of eight highly homologous variants. Significant enrichment of disease-linked clones was reported in matched ankylosing spondylitis synovial fluid. CD8+ disease-linked clones were present at relatively low frequencies in blood.

The chain recombines TRBV28 with TRBJ2-1, with D perhaps TRBD1 (6 bases). This receptor was identified in a male donor with ankylosing spondylitis. The sample was blood, either unsorted or a sorted T cell fraction (not recorded which). CDR3 loop: CASSLPLGANEQFF. In nucleotides, the CDR3 is TGTGCCAGCAGTTTGCCCCTGGGGGCCAATGAGCAGTTCTTC.